This TCR beta chain was obtained from a study of vaccination and CD4 T cells after COVID-19. J was trimmed by 8 bases and V by 5 bases; bases with no gene match: 8. The CDR3 sequence is 15 residues long. CDR1 and CDR2 from the germline V gene are LNHDA and SQIVND (reference sequence). There are a few counts of this clonotype. The antigen is undetermined. At the Johns Hopkins FTIC core, DNA taken from cultured CD4+ T cells was sequenced by way of the Oncomine TCR Beta short-read assay. TCRdb itself ran the PCR reads through MiXCR, one entry per CDR3 protein. Of about 14,000 distinct CDR3 sequences listed, 43% are singletons. Documented treatment: roughly nine-day PBMC culture with coronavirus spike peptide pools or control peptides (ViraFEST assay).

Material for sequencing was cultured CD4+ T cells from blood. The sequence was obtained from a human donor with COVID-19. The chain uses TRBV19 and TRBJ1-6, with TRBD1 matching over 8 bases. The CDR3, as DNA: TGTGCCAGTAGTCCCTGGGGACAGGTGGATTCACCCCTCCACTTT. Protein product: CASSPWGQVDSPLHF.